These T cell receptor beta chains were read from a single sample in a study of blood T cell repertoires in COVID-19. The protocol was immunoSEQ multiplex PCR, while the TCRdb copy is restricted to in-frame clones and leaves out a portion. The sample holds under 200,000 clones, around nine tenths seen once. The specimen sequenced was peripheral blood. The receptors come from a man in his fifties with acute or convalescent COVID-19. CDR3s include the opening cysteine and the closing phenylalanine or tryptophan. The D gene is left open where the match is weak. Only part of the rows carry a size: once, few, many, or a class if the clone is expanded.

TRBV19	-	-	TRBJ1-2	TGTGCCACGGAAACCGGGACATTTTATGGCTACACCTTC	CATETGTFYGYTF
TRBV2	-	-	TRBJ1-4	TGTGCCAGCAGAGCCTTAGCAACTAATGAAAAACTGTTTTTT	CASRALATNEKLFF
TRBV10-3	-	-	TRBJ2-7	TGTGCCATCAGTGGACAGACCTACGAGCAGTACTTC	CAISGQTYEQYF
TRBV6-4	once	-	TRBJ1-1	TGTGCCAGCAGTGACCAGGTGAACACTGAAGCTTTCTTT	CASSDQVNTEAFF
TRBV27	-	-	TRBJ1-5	TGTGCCAGCAGTTTAGGCGGTCTTTACAATCAGCCCCAGCATTTT	CASSLGGLYNQPQHF
TRBV2	-	-	TRBJ2-3	TGTGCCAGCAGTGGAACTAGTTTAGGGGATACGCAGTATTTT	CASSGTSLGDTQYF
TRBV19	-	-	TRBJ1-2	TGTGCCAGTAGTCTCGCTGGGGCAGGTGACTATGGCTACACCTTC	CASSLAGAGDYGYTF
TRBV3-1/TRBV3-2	-	-	TRBJ2-2	TGTGCCAGCAGCCAAGGGGGCCTCAACACCGGGGAGCTGTTTTTT	CASSQGGLNTGELFF
TRBV18	-	-	TRBJ1-3	TGTGCCAGCTCACGAGGAGGATACTCTGGAAACACCATATATTTT	CASSRGGYSGNTIYF
TRBV11-3	-	TRBD2	TRBJ2-1	TGTGCCAGCAGCTTAGGATTCGTGGGAGGGTCGACCTACAATGAGCAGTTCTTC	CASSLGFVGGSTYNEQFF
TRBV6-2/TRBV6-3	-	-	TRBJ2-4	TGTGCCAGCAGTTACGGGGGGTTGGGGGTTAACATTCAGTACTTC	CASSYGGLGVNIQYF
TRBV11-2	once	TRBD2	TRBJ2-1	TGTGCCAGCGGGGATGGTGCGGGAGGAAACAATGAGCAGTTCTTC	CASGDGAGGNNEQFF
TRBV6-5	-	TRBD2	TRBJ2-3	TGTGCCAGCACTGGGACTAGCGGGGGGGGAGATACGCAGTATTTT	CASTGTSGGGDTQYF
TRBV5-8	-	TRBD1	TRBJ1-5	TGTGCCAGCACCCCAAGGACAGGTCGCAATCAGCCCCAGCATTTT	CASTPRTGRNQPQHF
TRBV6-5	-	TRBD1	TRBJ1-2	TGTGCCAGCAGTTTCGACCAAGGGACAGGGAACTATGGCTACACCTTC	CASSFDQGTGNYGYTF
TRBV27	once	TRBD1	TRBJ1-1	TGTGCCAGCAGTTTACTGAGGACAGGGGTAGGGATGGCTGAAGCTTTCTTT	CASSLLRTGVGMAEAFF
TRBV19	-	TRBD2	TRBJ2-2	TGTGCCAGTAATGGGCTAGCGGGGAACACCGGGGAGCTGTTTTTT	CASNGLAGNTGELFF
TRBV30	-	-	TRBJ2-2	TGTGCCTGGAGTCCGGCGGACACCGGGGAGCTGTTTTTT	CAWSPADTGELFF
TRBV6-5	once	TRBD2	TRBJ2-7	TGTGCCAGCAGCCACGGGGGGACCTACGAGCAGTACTTC	CASSHGGTYEQYF
TRBV11-2	-	TRBD2	TRBJ2-3	TGTGCCAGCAGCCCACCGCGTGCGGGAGGGGGCACAGATACGCAGTATTTT	CASSPPRAGGGTDTQYF
TRBV29-1	-	-	TRBJ2-6	TGCAGCGTTGGGGTCTCAGGGTCCGGGGCCAACGTCCTGACTTTC	CSVGVSGSGANVLTF
TRBV10-3	-	TRBD1	TRBJ1-1	TGTGCCATCAGTGGACCCAGGGGGCGCGGGAACACTGAAGCTTTCTTT	CAISGPRGRGNTEAFF
TRBV4-3	-	-	TRBJ1-6	TGCGCCAGCAGCCAAGATCATCTTGTCTCGAGCTCCTATAATTCACCCCTCCACTTT	CASSQDHLVSSSYNSPLHF
TRBV19	-	-	TRBJ1-5	TGTGCCAGTAGTATAGAAGGGACAACTAGCAATCAGCCCCAGCATTTT	CASSIEGTTSNQPQHF
TRBV5-1	-	TRBD1	TRBJ1-1	TGCGCCAGCAGCTTCCAGGGGGACGCTGAAGCTTTCTTT	CASSFQGDAEAFF
TRBV5-8	-	-	TRBJ1-6	TGTGCCAGCAGCCTTAACAGGGATTCACCCCTCCACTTT	CASSLNRDSPLHF
TRBV5-1	-	TRBD1	TRBJ1-4	TGCGCCAGCAGCTTTCTGCCGGGACAGGAAAATGAAAAACTGTTTTTT	CASSFLPGQENEKLFF
TRBV4-2	-	TRBD2	TRBJ2-1	TGTGCCAGCAGCTTAAGACTAGCGGGAGAGGTAAATGAGCAGTTCTTC	CASSLRLAGEVNEQFF
TRBV7-6	once	-	TRBJ2-3	TGTGCCAGCAGTATTTTTCCCCGGGGGGCCGGAGATACGCAGTATTTT	CASSIFPRGAGDTQYF
TRBV19	-	TRBD1	TRBJ1-2	TGTGCCAGTAGCCCGGACAGGGGGCGCGGCTACACCTTC	CASSPDRGRGYTF
TRBV10-2	-	TRBD2	TRBJ2-5	TGCGCCAGCAGGGTCCGACTAGCGGGGGGGCCGCGGGAGACCCAGTACTTC	CASRVRLAGGPRETQYF
TRBV19	-	TRBD1	TRBJ2-7	TGTGCCAGTAGCCCGACAGGGTTGAACGAGCAGTACTTC	CASSPTGLNEQYF
TRBV18	-	TRBD1	TRBJ1-3	TGTGCCAGCTCACGCCGGGACAGGGGCTCTGGAAACACCATATATTTT	CASSRRDRGSGNTIYF
TRBV7-2	-	-	TRBJ1-5	TGTGCCAGCAGCTTAAGACAGTATCAGCCCCAGCATTTT	CASSLRQYQPQHF
TRBV24-1	-	TRBD1	TRBJ1-1	TGTGCCACCAGCCAGACAGGGTCGAACACTGAAGCTTTCTTT	CATSQTGSNTEAFF
TRBV4-3	-	-	TRBJ2-2	TGCGCCAGCAGCCAAGATAGCACACTCCCCCCGTTGCTGTTTTTT	CASSQDSTLPPLLFF
TRBV5-1	-	-	TRBJ2-1	TGCGCCAGCAGCTTGGTACAGAACAATGAGCAGTTCTTC	CASSLVQNNEQFF
TRBV6-6	-	-	TRBJ2-5	TGTGCCAGCAGTCCAGGGACAACCCGTGGGGAGACCCAGTACTTC	CASSPGTTRGETQYF
TRBV2	-	-	TRBJ2-3	TGTGCCAGCAGTTGGGAGGCAGATACGCAGTATTTT	CASSWEADTQYF
TRBV6-5	-	-	TRBJ2-2	TGTGCCAGCAGTTACTCGGCAGGGCGGAACACCGGGGAGCTGTTTTTT	CASSYSAGRNTGELFF